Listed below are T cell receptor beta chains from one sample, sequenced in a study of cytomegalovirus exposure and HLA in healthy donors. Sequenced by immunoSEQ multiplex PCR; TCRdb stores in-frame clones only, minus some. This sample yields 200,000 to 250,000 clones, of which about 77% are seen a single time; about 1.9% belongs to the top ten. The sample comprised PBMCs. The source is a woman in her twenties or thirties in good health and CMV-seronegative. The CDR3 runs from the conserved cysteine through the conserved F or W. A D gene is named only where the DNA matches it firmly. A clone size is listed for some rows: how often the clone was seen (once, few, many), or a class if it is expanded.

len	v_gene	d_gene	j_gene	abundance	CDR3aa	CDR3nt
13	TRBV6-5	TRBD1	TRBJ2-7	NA	CASNPGQGSEQYF	TGTGCCAGCAATCCCGGACAGGGATCCGAGCAGTACTTC
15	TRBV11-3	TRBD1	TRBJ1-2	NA	CASSLGQGTVYGYTF	TGTGCCAGCAGCTTAGGACAGGGTACAGTCTATGGCTACACCTTC
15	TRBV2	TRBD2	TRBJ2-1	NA	CASRPSGGAKLEQFF	TGTGCCAGCAGGCCCAGCGGGGGGGCGAAGTTAGAGCAGTTCTTC
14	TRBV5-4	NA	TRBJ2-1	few	CASSLKGEDNEQFF	TGTGCCAGCAGCTTGAAGGGAGAGGACAATGAGCAGTTCTTC
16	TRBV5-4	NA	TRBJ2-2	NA	CASSYGRGKEDGELFF	TGTGCCAGCAGCTATGGCAGGGGAAAGGAAGACGGGGAGCTGTTTTTT
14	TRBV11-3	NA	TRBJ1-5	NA	CASSLDSCNQPQHF	TGTGCCAGCAGCTTAGACAGTTGCAATCAGCCCCAGCATTTT
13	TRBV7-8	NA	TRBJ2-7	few	CASSLARRYEQYF	TGTGCCAGCAGCTTAGCGCGTCGGTACGAGCAGTACTTC
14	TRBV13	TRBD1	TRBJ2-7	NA	CASSFTDRGYEQYF	TGTGCCAGCAGCTTTACCGACAGGGGCTACGAGCAGTACTTC
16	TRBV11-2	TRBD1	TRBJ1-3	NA	CASSLRQGAVVGTIYF	TGTGCCAGCAGCTTGAGACAGGGGGCTGTTGTGGGCACCATATATTTT
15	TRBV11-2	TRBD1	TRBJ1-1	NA	CASSLAPGGNTEAFF	TGTGCCAGCAGCTTAGCTCCAGGGGGGAACACTGAAGCTTTCTTT